These T cell receptor beta chains were read from a single sample in a study of T-cell memory formation after mild COVID-19. In TCRdb, the 5' RACE reads were re-called with MiXCR into one record per CDR3 protein. Of 540,000 or so distinct CDR3 sequences in the sample, roughly 20% are singletons; the top ten hold roughly an eighth. The sequenced sample was PBMCs or a T cell subset sorted from them (not recorded which). Source of these receptors: an adult woman who had mild COVID-19 (a few samples of this study predate the infection). Cell type and time point are not known. The CDR3 runs from the conserved cysteine through the conserved F or W. Each record gives: V gene, J gene, CDR3 protein.

v_call: TRBV7-3
j_call: TRBJ2-7
cdr3_aa: CASSPGTGTFYEQYF

v_call: TRBV7-8
j_call: TRBJ2-1
cdr3_aa: CASSLVAGGPGNNEQFF

v_call: TRBV5-1
j_call: TRBJ2-7
cdr3_aa: CASSLRGGDEQYF

v_call: TRBV7-9
j_call: TRBJ2-3
cdr3_aa: CASSLWTGTDTQYF

v_call: TRBV7-6
j_call: TRBJ2-6
cdr3_aa: CASSPRVAGVSGANVLTF

v_call: TRBV7-3
j_call: TRBJ2-2
cdr3_aa: CASSLTSGALTGELFF

v_call: TRBV7-2
j_call: TRBJ2-3
cdr3_aa: CASSLDGTGVTDTQYF

v_call: TRBV6-1
j_call: TRBJ1-5
cdr3_aa: CASSYTGGNQPKHF

v_call: TRBV13
j_call: TRBJ1-1
cdr3_aa: CASTQQGDTEAFF

v_call: TRBV19
j_call: TRBJ1-5
cdr3_aa: CASSPSSGTGFQPQHF

v_call: TRBV24-1
j_call: TRBJ2-3
cdr3_aa: CATSETRSTDTQYF

v_call: TRBV12-3/TRBV12-4
j_call: TRBJ2-5
cdr3_aa: CASSPSRGGFETQYF

v_call: TRBV24-1
j_call: TRBJ2-3
cdr3_aa: CATRSGSGGAGTDTQYF

v_call: TRBV10-3
j_call: TRBJ2-3
cdr3_aa: CATARAKLDTQYF

v_call: TRBV6-5
j_call: TRBJ1-1
cdr3_aa: CAAGDTEAFF

v_call: TRBV5-1
j_call: TRBJ2-5
cdr3_aa: CASSLGALRETQYF